This T cell receptor beta chain originates from a study of identical twins. Study-wide results and limits: Models underestimated TCR alpha sharing (out-of-frame) in monozygotic twins.

This clonotype showed up many times. As yet, its antigen is unknown. A universal primer site was added by template switching, and unique molecular identifiers were carried by the cDNA. TCRdb re-called the 5' RACE reads with MiXCR, one entry per CDR3 protein. The sample consists of fewer than 250,000 distinct CDR3 sequences, 6% to 8% of them appearing once. These data were likewise used in another study, on yellow fever vaccine responses in identical twins. Turning to that study: Reportedly, the T cell response mounted by twins to vaccine seemed partly convergent, partly personalized.

The TCR originated in a woman between 18 and 29 years old in good health. The material sequenced was CD8+ T cells sorted from blood.

The CDR3 DNA sequence: TGCAGCGTTGAAACCGGAGGTATAACCTACGAGCAGTACTTC. Its translation: CSVETGGITYEQYF. The genes are TRBV29-1 and TRBJ2-7, with D tentatively TRBD2 (5 bases). V was clipped by 2 bases and J by 2 bases, with 13 bases between them. Looked up from germline, CDR1 is SQVTM and CDR2 is ANQGSEA. CDR3 length: 14 amino acids.